This TCR beta chain was recovered during a study of T-cell reconstitution after alpha-beta-depleted transplantation in children. There are many counts of this clonotype. Construction of the TCRbeta library involved unique molecular identifiers. Via MiXCR, TCRdb re-called the PCR reads, giving one row per CDR3 protein. The repertoire holds about 230,000 distinct CDR3 sequences, with about 9.2% as singletons. V lost 7 bases and J lost 5, with 20 bases in between. The CDR3 sequence is 15 residues long. Looked up from germline, CDR1 is LNHDA and CDR2 is SQIVND (reference sequence). The TCR was taken from a human donor who donated a stem cell graft to a child with acute lymphoblastic leukemia. The specimen comprised PBMCs from the stem cell graft donor, sampled from the stem cell graft. V and J are TRBV19 and TRBJ2-5; weak D call: TRBD1 (6 bases). The CDR3 sequence is CASTNGNRVGETQYF. DNA for the CDR3: TGTGCCAGTACCAATGGTAACAGGGTCGGGGAGACCCAGTACTTC.